Sequencing of this T cell receptor (beta chain) was carried out in a study of cytomegalovirus exposure and HLA in healthy donors. The study's findings and limits: Based on reports, TCR beta sequences accurately predicted HLA-A and HLA-B alleles for most subjects. CMV serostatus was the sole immune exposure information available. Per published reports, the classifier diagnosed cytomegalovirus status with high specificity and sensitivity. Earlier findings revealed that most TCR beta V segments proved productive either about 87% or about 30% of the time.

This clone was counted a single time. What it binds is not known. PCR was performed using 60 Vbeta and 13 Jbeta primers. Clones were sequenced by immunoSEQ multiplex PCR, and TCRdb holds only the in-frame ones, with some missing. Of over 100,000 clones listed, 63% were seen once; the top ten hold about a tenth. The CDR3 is 16 residues long. Germline assignment: CDR1 SGHTA and CDR2 FQGTGA. With V trimmed by 1 base and J by 7 bases, 4 bases remained unmatched. The receptor comes from a man aged 35 to 55 in good health and CMV-seropositive. The V gene is TRBV7-3, the J gene TRBJ2-1; 13 nucleotides align to TRBD2. Material: PBMCs. The DNA for the CDR3 is TGTGCCAGCAGCTTAAGTGGGACTAGCGGGATTAATGAGCAGTTCTTC. It translates to CASSLSGTSGINEQFF.